A selection of T cell receptor beta chains follows, all from one sample in a study of radiotherapy plus CTLA-4 blockade in lung cancer. Method: immunoSEQ multiplex PCR; TCRdb's copy keeps in-frame clones and lacks some. The sample yields about 85,000 clones, more than 75% seen once. The input for sequencing was peripheral blood, taken from a patient treated with radiotherapy plus ipilimumab. The origin of the receptors is a human donor with non-small cell lung cancer who had a partial response to radiotherapy plus ipilimumab. The CDR3 runs from the conserved cysteine through the conserved F or W. The D gene is left open where the match is weak. Rows may omit the clone size; those that give it use once, few, many or a size class.

d_call	v_call	clone_size	j_call	cdr3_nt	cdr3_aa
TRBD1	TRBV18	.	TRBJ2-7	TGTGCCAGCTCACCTACAGGGGGCTACGAGCAGTACTTC	CASSPTGGYEQYF
.	TRBV28	.	TRBJ1-1	TGTGCCAGCAGAGAGCAGAACACTGAAGCTTTCTTT	CASREQNTEAFF
TRBD2	TRBV28	.	TRBJ2-7	TGTGCCAGCAGTTTGCCCGTAGGGGCTAGCGGGAGTATCTACGAGCAGTACTTC	CASSLPVGASGSIYEQYF
TRBD2	TRBV7-2	.	TRBJ2-5	TGTGCCAGCAGCGCGTTCCCCCGCGGGAGGCATGAGACCCAGTACTTC	CASSAFPRGRHETQYF
TRBD1	TRBV19	few	TRBJ1-4	TGTGCCAGTAGCTTCGACAGGGGCCTTAATGAAAAACTGTTTTTT	CASSFDRGLNEKLFF
TRBD1	TRBV7-2	.	TRBJ1-1	TGTGCCAGCAGCTTCACAGGGGGCCGCACTGAAGCTTTCTTT	CASSFTGGRTEAFF
TRBD1	TRBV5-8	once	TRBJ2-7	TGTGCCAGCAGCCCAATGAGGGCTGGCTACAGGGGGCTCTACGAGCAGTACTTC	CASSPMRAGYRGLYEQYF
TRBD2	TRBV7-9	.	TRBJ2-7	TGTGCCAGCAGCTTAAAACTAGCGGGAGACTATGGCTACGAGCAGTACTTC	CASSLKLAGDYGYEQYF
TRBD1	TRBV5-6	.	TRBJ1-3	TGTGCCAGCAGCTTGGTACAGGGGCTTTCTGGAAACACCATATATTTT	CASSLVQGLSGNTIYF
TRBD2	TRBV7-9	.	TRBJ2-7	TGTGCCAGCAGTCCTCCACGGGAGGACGAGCAGTACTTC	CASSPPREDEQYF
TRBD1	TRBV10-2	.	TRBJ1-5	TGCGCCAGCAGAAGGACAGGGGCCCTTAGCAATCAGCCCCAGCATTTT	CASRRTGALSNQPQHF